Presented here are 27 T cell receptor beta chains from one specimen sequenced in a study of cytomegalovirus exposure and HLA in healthy donors. Amplification used 60 Vbeta primers and 13 Jbeta primers. Generated by immunoSEQ multiplex PCR, the TCRdb table keeps only in-frame clones and is missing some. The repertoire has about 130,000 clones, more than 70% of them found once; the top ten carry 3% to 3.5%. The material sequenced was PBMCs. The receptors were gathered from a man in his forties in good health and CMV-seronegative.

The J gene is TRBJ2-5, the V gene TRBV28; D perhaps matches TRBD2 (6 bases). Germline V gene data show CDR1 as MDHEN and CDR2 as SYDVKM. This CDR3 comprises 12 residues. V was clipped by 4 bases and J by 8 bases, with 11 bases between them. In nucleotides, the CDR3 is TGTGCCAGCAGTTCCCTGGGGGGTACCCAGTACTTC. Its translation is CASSSLGGTQYF.

This chain links TRBV7-6 with TRBJ2-7; 7 nucleotides align to TRBD2. V was clipped by 0 bases and J by 4 bases; unmatched bases: 0. This CDR3 has 13 residues. Germline V gene lookup returns CDR1 SGHVS and CDR2 FNYEAQ. This chain's CDR3 is CASSLARGYEQYF. The CDR3 DNA sequence: TGTGCCAGCAGCTTAGCGCGGGGGTACGAGCAGTACTTC.

This clone has just a few counts. This rearrangement joins TRBV4-3 to TRBJ1-2; D uncertain. Trimming took off 4 bases at V and 5 bases at J, with 17 bases between the two ends. The CDR3 sequence is 15 residues long. Germline values: CDR1 LGHNA, CDR2 YSLEER. The CDR3 coding sequence is TGCGCCAGCAGCCCATTAGGAGGCGGCGTATATGGCTACACCTTC. It yields the protein CASSPLGGGVYGYTF.

The chain employs TRBV6-5 and TRBJ1-1, with D uncertain. V lost 8 bases to trimming and J lost 0 bases, with 10 bases between them. The CDR3 is made up of 13 amino acids. Germline V gene lookup returns CDR1 MNHEY and CDR2 SVGAGI. CDR3 protein: CASGSTLNTEAFF. The CDR3 coding sequence is TGTGCCAGCGGTTCGACATTGAACACTGAAGCTTTCTTT.

This chain uses TRBV28 with TRBJ2-7; a weak D match, TRBD2 (5 bases). Trimming removed 7 bases from V and 1 base from J, with 14 bases in between. The CDR3 spans 14 residues. The germline V gene has CDR1 MDHEN and CDR2 SYDVKM. CDR3 amino acids: CASTPMGSSYEQYF. CDR3 bases: TGTGCCAGCACGCCGATGGGGAGTTCCTACGAGCAGTACTTC.

The chain has TRBV28 and TRBJ2-5, with 9 bases identical to TRBD1. The V gene end was trimmed by 6 bases and the J gene end by 7 bases; junction bases not matched to a gene: 9. The CDR3 is 14 residues long. Germline V gene data show CDR1 as MDHEN and CDR2 as SYDVKM. The CDR3 protein is CASRTTGQGVTQYF. The DNA of the CDR3 is TGTGCCAGCAGAACCACGGGACAGGGAGTGACCCAGTACTTC.

The rearrangement uses TRBV2 and TRBJ2-5, with D possibly being TRBD2 (6 bases). There are 17 residues in the CDR3. The V gene lost 2 bases and the J gene lost 1 base, with 17 bases spanning the gap. From germline, CDR1 is SNHLY and CDR2 FYNNEI. The CDR3 is CASSELGGTAPQETQYF. Written as DNA, the CDR3 is TGTGCCAGCAGTGAATTGGGGGGAACCGCCCCCCAAGAGACCCAGTACTTC.

This chain links TRBV7-8 with TRBJ2-5; TRBD1 is a possible D gene (6 bases). V was trimmed by 5 bases and J by 1 base, leaving 8 bases between them. The germline CDR1 and CDR2 sequences are SGHVS and FQNEAQ. The CDR3 totals 13 residues. In DNA, the CDR3 is TGTGCCAGCAGCCGGACAGTCCAAGAGACCCAGTACTTC. Encoded protein: CASSRTVQETQYF.

The J gene is TRBJ2-5, the V gene TRBV9; 8 bases line up with TRBD2. Germline V gene sequence: CDR1 SGDLS, CDR2 YYNGEE. V trimming: 4 bases; J trimming: 5 bases; junction bases outside the gene matches: 7. The CDR3 contains 14 residues. DNA of the CDR3: TGTGCCAGCAGCACCCGGGGGGGCAGGGAGACCCAGTACTTC. It translates to CASSTRGGRETQYF.

V and J are TRBV4-3 and TRBJ1-4; maybe TRBD1 (5 bases). V shed 2 bases and J shed 8 bases, with 12 bases lying between them. This CDR3 is 14 amino acids long. Looked up from germline, CDR1 is LGHNA and CDR2 is YSLEER. The CDR3 sequence is CASSQSDSYEKLFF. CDR3 DNA: TGCGCCAGCAGCCAAAGCGACAGTTACGAAAAACTGTTTTTT.

This clone has only one observation. V is TRBV28 and J is TRBJ1-2; D is undetermined. The CDR3 spans 12 residues. The V gene's germline CDR1 is MDHEN and CDR2 SYDVKM. V shed 2 bases and J shed 5 bases, with 6 bases lying between them. The CDR3: CASSLQRYGYTF. The DNA for the CDR3 is TGTGCCAGCAGTTTACAGAGGTATGGCTACACCTTC.

This chain joins TRBV5-1 and TRBJ2-4, with TRBD2 identical over 7 bases. Germline CDR1 SGHRS, CDR2 YFSETQ. There are 15 residues in the CDR3. The junction had 11 bases not matched to a gene; V was cut back by 0 bases and J by 11 bases. CDR3 region: CASSLVASGSGVQYF. CDR3 nucleotides: TGCGCCAGCAGCTTGGTGGCTAGCGGTTCGGGTGTTCAGTACTTC.

The sample holds a few counts of this clone. The chain uses TRBV4-1 and TRBJ2-7; perhaps TRBD1 as D (6 bases). Per the germline V gene, CDR1 is MGHRA and CDR2 is YSYEKL. The ends were cut back, 0 bases at V and 1 base at J, with 7 bases in the middle. The CDR3 contains 14 residues. The CDR3, as DNA: TGCGCCAGCAGCCAAGAACAGGGATCCTACGAGCAGTACTTC. Protein product: CASSQEQGSYEQYF.

In its sample, this clone was seen once. This chain uses TRBV29-1 with TRBJ2-1; tentatively, D is TRBD2 (5 bases). The V end was cut by 3 bases, the J end by 1 base, with 10 bases between. CDR3 size: 14 residues. Germline CDR1 and CDR2: SQVTM and ANQGSEA. CDR3 protein: CSVDPRGSYNEQFF. DNA for the CDR3: TGCAGCGTTGATCCCCGGGGTTCCTACAATGAGCAGTTCTTC.

The chain employs TRBV5-6 and TRBJ1-3, with TRBD1 matching over 8 bases. Unmatched junction bases numbered 14, after V lost 4 bases and J lost 2 bases. The CDR3 has 18 amino acids. Germline CDR1 SGHDT, CDR2 YYEEEE. DNA of the CDR3: TGTGCCAGCAGCCCGGCCGGGACAGGATTAAGAGCTGGAAACACCATATATTTT. It yields the protein CASSPAGTGLRAGNTIYF. The full variable domain, with the rest looked up from reference TRBV5-6 and TRBJ1-3, is DAGVTQSPTHLIKTRGQQVTLRCSPKSGHDTVSWYQQALGQGPQFIFQYYEEEERQRGNFPDRFSGHQFPNYSSELNVNALLLGDSALYLCASSPAGTGLRAGNTIYFGEGSWLTVV.

V and J are TRBV5-6 and TRBJ2-7; 10 nucleotides match TRBD2. This CDR3 has 16 amino acids. Unmatched junction bases numbered 12, after V lost 4 bases and J lost 5 bases. CDR1 SGHDT and CDR2 YYEEEE come from the germline V gene. CDR3 nucleotides: TGTGCCAGCAGCCTCGAAACGGGACTAGCGTCGAACGAGCAGTACTTC. Its protein product is CASSLETGLASNEQYF.

The rearrangement links TRBV5-1 to TRBJ1-6; 8 positions agree with TRBD1. Germline lookup yields CDR1 SGHRS and CDR2 YFSETQ. This CDR3 contains 15 residues. V lost 0 bases to trimming and J lost 9 bases; unmatched junction nucleotides: 5. DNA of the CDR3: TGCGCCAGCAGCTTGGGCAGGGGGCATGGTTCACCCCTCCACTTT. Residues: CASSLGRGHGSPLHF.

This rearrangement joins TRBV7-6 to TRBJ1-1; a weak D match, TRBD1 (5 bases). The V gene lost 2 bases and the J gene lost 2 bases, with 15 bases spanning the gap. The CDR3 covers 16 residues. Germline values: CDR1 SGHVS, CDR2 FNYEAQ. Here the CDR3 reads CASSLFPVQENTEAFF. In nucleotides, the CDR3 is TGTGCCAGCAGCTTATTCCCCGTACAGGAAAACACTGAAGCTTTCTTT.

The chain joins TRBV7-9 to TRBJ2-5; no clear D gene. The length of the CDR3 is 16 residues. V was pared by 1 base and J by 2 bases, with 14 bases between. Germline-derived CDR1 and CDR2 are SEHNR and FQNEAQ (reference sequence). The CDR3: CASSLGGPHWQETQYF. The CDR3 DNA sequence: TGTGCCAGCAGCTTAGGAGGCCCTCATTGGCAAGAGACCCAGTACTTC.

V usage is TRBV18 and J usage is TRBJ2-3; possible D gene TRBD2, 6 bases. The germline V gene has CDR1 KGHSH and CDR2 LQKENI. The germline V and J ends were trimmed by 0 bases and 2 bases, with 18 bases remaining between them. The CDR3 is made up of 18 amino acids. This CDR3 reads CASSPPTRRRGNTDTQYF. The CDR3 nucleotides read TGTGCCAGCTCACCACCAACGCGACGGAGGGGCAACACAGATACGCAGTATTTT.

This chain links TRBV10-2 with TRBJ2-2; 8 positions match TRBD2. Germline V gene data show CDR1 as WSHSY and CDR2 as SAAADI. After removal of 0 bases from V and 3 bases from J, the junction contained 6 bases not matched to a gene. This CDR3 is 17 amino acids long. The CDR3 sequence: CASSESMAGGDTGELFF. For the CDR3, the DNA is TGCGCCAGCAGTGAGTCAATGGCGGGGGGCGACACCGGGGAGCTGTTTTTT.

This chain joins TRBV6-6 and TRBJ2-7, with 11 positions matching TRBD2. The CDR3 runs to 14 residues. V shed 5 bases, J shed 7 bases, and the junction held 7 bases outside the gene matches. Germline values: CDR1 MNHNY, CDR2 SVGAGI (reference sequence). In nucleotides, the CDR3 is TGTGCCAGCAGTCTACTAGCGGGAGTAGGGGAGCAGTACTTC. It is translated as CASSLLAGVGEQYF.

The chain employs TRBV19 and TRBJ2-1; no clear D gene. CDR1 is LNHDA and CDR2 is SQIVND in the germline V gene (reference sequence). The CDR3 spans 15 residues. The V end lost 2 bases, the J end lost 0 bases, and 8 bases lay between the germline ends. CDR3 sequence reads: CASSIYESSYNEQFF. Written as DNA, the CDR3 is TGTGCCAGTAGTATATACGAGAGCTCCTACAATGAGCAGTTCTTC. Combining the CDR3 with reference TRBV19 and TRBJ2-1 gives the whole variable domain DGGITQSPKYLFRKEGQNVTLSCEQNLNHDAMYWYRQDPGQGLRLIYYSQIVNDFQKGDIAEGYSVSREKKESFPLTVTSAQKNPTAFYLCASSIYESSYNEQFFGPGTRLTVL.

A single count supports this clone. CDR3 nucleotide sequence: TGCGCCAGCAGCCAAGATCCGGGGCGGGGAAGGATAGAGACCCAGTACTTC. Protein product: CASSQDPGRGRIETQYF. V is TRBV4-1 and J is TRBJ2-5; D perhaps matches TRBD2 (6 bases). The V end was cut by 0 bases, the J end by 4 bases, with 18 bases between. CDR1 and CDR2 (germline): MGHRA, YSYEKL. The CDR3 runs to 17 residues.

This rearrangement joins TRBV4-1 to TRBJ1-2; D remains unclear. CDR3 length: 15 residues. Germline V lookup: CDR1 MGHRA, CDR2 YSYEKL. The germline V and J ends were trimmed by 0 bases and 3 bases, with 11 bases remaining between them. The CDR3 spells CASSQDRGVDYGYTF. The CDR3, as DNA: TGCGCCAGCAGCCAAGATCGAGGAGTCGACTATGGCTACACCTTC.

The genes are TRBV19 and TRBJ1-1, with D perhaps matching TRBD1 (6 bases). The germline V and J ends were trimmed by 3 bases and 1 base, with 6 bases remaining between them. This CDR3 contains 13 residues. CDR1 and CDR2 (germline): LNHDA, SQIVND (reference sequence). Here the CDR3 reads CASSMTGNTEAFF. The DNA for the CDR3 is TGTGCCAGTAGTATGACAGGGAACACTGAAGCTTTCTTT. Using reference TRBV19 and TRBJ1-1 for the parts outside the CDR3, the full variable domain is DGGITQSPKYLFRKEGQNVTLSCEQNLNHDAMYWYRQDPGQGLRLIYYSQIVNDFQKGDIAEGYSVSREKKESFPLTVTSAQKNPTAFYLCASSMTGNTEAFFGQGTRLTVV.

This clone was found a few times. The chain is built from TRBV15 and TRBJ2-3; possibly TRBD1 for D (6 bases). V gave up 3 bases and J gave up 3 bases, with 13 bases separating them. Germline CDR1 is LNHNV and CDR2 is YYDKDF (reference sequence). The CDR3 has 15 residues. CDR3 sequence reads: CATSRRRGSTDTQYF. The CDR3 DNA follows: TGTGCCACCAGCAGGCGAAGGGGGAGTACAGATACGCAGTATTTT.